This TCR beta chain was sequenced in a study of post-analysis software for immune sequencing data. In the study overall: Relapsing-remitting, secondary progressive and progressive-relapsing courses of multiple sclerosis were included.

The CDR3 covers 15 residues. Germline V gene lookup returns CDR1 SEHNR and CDR2 FQNEAQ (reference sequence). TCR beta cDNA libraries included unique molecular identifiers. About 500,000 cDNA molecules were obtained per 1 to 10 million input T cells. TCRdb passed the PCR reads through MiXCR, listing each CDR3 protein once. Here the sample spans 820,000 or so distinct CDR3 sequences, around 50% being singletons. Study-wide findings and caveats: Strong co-clustering by F measure was evident for samples that had been prepared in the same batch. Higher frequency in patients than in controls was seen for roughly five TRBV segments, with TRBV5-6, TRBV5-1 and TRBV20-1 among them. Relative to controls, patients with multiple sclerosis showed significantly lower normalized Chao1 diversity.

Notes on this clonotype: Its antigen is as yet unknown. A read error may produce the germline difference seen at one junction end.

The sequence came from a girl between 5 and 17 years old with multiple sclerosis. The material sequenced was blood. J is TRBJ1-1 and V is TRBV7-9; 8 bases map to TRBD1. CDR3 amino acids: CVSSRQQGANTEAFF. The CDR3 DNA reads TGTGTCAGCAGCAGACAGCAGGGGGCTAACACTGAAGCTTTCTTT.